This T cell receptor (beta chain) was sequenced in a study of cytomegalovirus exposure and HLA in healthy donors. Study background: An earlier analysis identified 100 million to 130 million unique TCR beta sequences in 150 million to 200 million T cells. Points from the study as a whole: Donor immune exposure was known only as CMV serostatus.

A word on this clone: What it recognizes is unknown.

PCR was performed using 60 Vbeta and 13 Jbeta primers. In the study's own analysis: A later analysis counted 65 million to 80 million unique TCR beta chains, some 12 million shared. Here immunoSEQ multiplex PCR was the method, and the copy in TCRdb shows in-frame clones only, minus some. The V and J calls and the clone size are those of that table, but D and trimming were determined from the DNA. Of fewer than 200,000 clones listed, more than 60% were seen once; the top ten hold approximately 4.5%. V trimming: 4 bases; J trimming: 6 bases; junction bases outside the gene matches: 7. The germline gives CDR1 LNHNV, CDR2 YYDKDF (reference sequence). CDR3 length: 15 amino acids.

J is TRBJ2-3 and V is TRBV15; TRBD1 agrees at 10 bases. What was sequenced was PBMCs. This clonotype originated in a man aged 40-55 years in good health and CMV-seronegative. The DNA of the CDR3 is TGTGCCACCAGCACCGGACAGGGGGATTCCGATACGCAGTATTTT. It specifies CATSTGQGDSDTQYF.